This T cell receptor beta chain was recovered during a study of cytomegalovirus exposure and HLA in healthy donors. Regarding the study as a whole: CMV serostatus was the sole immune exposure data available. Researchers reported in a later analysis that a missense DCLRE1C variant was tied to TCR beta V- and J-gene trimming. According to a later analysis, most TCR beta chains associated with CMV appeared HLA-restricted.

To note about this clone: Its antigen is still unknown. One junction end disagrees with the germline gene, perhaps due to a read error.

Primers for the PCR totalled 60 Vbeta and 13 Jbeta. TCRdb keeps only in-frame clones here, not all; method: immunoSEQ multiplex PCR. The table lists more than 110,000 clones, about 76% of them singletons. Looked up from germline, CDR1 is MGHRA and CDR2 is YSYEKL. There are 17 residues in the CDR3. The chain links TRBV4-1 to TRBJ2-6; 8 bases fit TRBD1. The TCR was taken from a male donor in good health and CMV-seronegative. Source material: PBMCs. CDR3 nucleotides: TGCGCCAGCAGCCAACAGACAGGGGCCGGTGGGGCCAACGGCCTGACTTTC. As protein: CASSQQTGAGGANGLTF.